The T cell receptor (beta chain) under discussion was sequenced for a study of T cell responses to AZD1222 COVID-19 vaccine. Pooling was applied to second doses at about 4 or about 12 weeks. In the case of this clone: Its antigen is not known.

V was cut by 0 bases and J by 5 bases, with 10 bases left in between. The CDR3 is 14 amino acids. Per the germline V gene, CDR1 is SGHAT and CDR2 is FQNNGV. The assay was immunoSEQ multiplex PCR, and TCRdb's table has in-frame clones only and misses some. Of over 110,000 clones listed, 85% to 95% are singletons. The study's findings and limits: Females outnumbered males among donors, who were mostly white British; clonal diversity was possibly underestimated. The study found Spike-specific TCR breadth and depth rose after two AZD1222 doses.

The specimen comprised peripheral blood, sampled 28 days after the second AZD1222 dose. The source of this sequence is an adult who received the AZD1222 COVID-19 vaccine. The chain has TRBV11-2 and TRBJ1-2; TRBD1 might be the D (6 bases). This CDR3 reads CASSLEDSRYGYTF. The CDR3 DNA reads TGTGCCAGCAGCTTAGAGGACAGTCGTTATGGCTACACCTTC.